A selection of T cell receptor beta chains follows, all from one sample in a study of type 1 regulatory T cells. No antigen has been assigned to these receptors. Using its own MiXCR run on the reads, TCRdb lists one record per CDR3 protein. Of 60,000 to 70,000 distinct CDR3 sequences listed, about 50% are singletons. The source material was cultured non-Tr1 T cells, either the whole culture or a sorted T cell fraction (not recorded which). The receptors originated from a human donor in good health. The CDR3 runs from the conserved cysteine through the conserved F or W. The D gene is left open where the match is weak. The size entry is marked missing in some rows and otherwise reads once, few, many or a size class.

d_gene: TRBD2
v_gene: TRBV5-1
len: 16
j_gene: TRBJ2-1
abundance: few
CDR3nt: TGCGCCAGCAGCCCCCCGGGACTAGCGTCATACAATGAGCAGTTCTTC
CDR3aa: CASSPPGLASYNEQFF

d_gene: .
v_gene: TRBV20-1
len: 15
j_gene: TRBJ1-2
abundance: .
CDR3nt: TGCAGTGCTAGTCACTGGCCGACCAAAGAGGATGGCTACACCTTC
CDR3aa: CSASHWPTKEDGYTF

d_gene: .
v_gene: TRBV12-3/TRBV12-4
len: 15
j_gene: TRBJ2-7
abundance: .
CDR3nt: TGTGCCAGCAGCTTACGCCCAGGGGCTCTCTACGAGCAGTACTTC
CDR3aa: CASSLRPGALYEQYF

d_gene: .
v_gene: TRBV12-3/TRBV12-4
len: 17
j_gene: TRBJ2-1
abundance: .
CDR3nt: TGTGCCAGCAGTTTAGTGGCCGGCCGAGCGGGTACCGGTGAGCAGTTCTTC
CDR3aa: CASSLVAGRAGTGEQFF

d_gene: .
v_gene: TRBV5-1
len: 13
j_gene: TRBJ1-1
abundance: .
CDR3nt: TGCGCCAGCAGCCCCGATCCGAACACTGAAGCTTTCTTT
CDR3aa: CASSPDPNTEAFF

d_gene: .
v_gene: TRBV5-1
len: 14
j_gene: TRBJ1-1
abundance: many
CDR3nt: TGCGCCAGCAGCCACGGACCGTCCAACACTGAAGCTTTCTTT
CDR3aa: CASSHGPSNTEAFF

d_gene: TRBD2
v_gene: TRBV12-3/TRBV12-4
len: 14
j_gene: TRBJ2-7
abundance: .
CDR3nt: TGTGCCAGCAGTTTAGTGAGGGAGGGAGCGGGGCAGTACTTC
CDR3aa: CASSLVREGAGQYF

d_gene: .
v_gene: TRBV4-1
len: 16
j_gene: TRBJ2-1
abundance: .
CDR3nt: TGCGCCAGCAGCCAAGATAGGTCTGCCGGAAGAAATGAGCAGTTCTTC
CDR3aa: CASSQDRSAGRNEQFF

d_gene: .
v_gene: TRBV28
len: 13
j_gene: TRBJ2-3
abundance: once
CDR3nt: TGTGCCAGCAGTTTAGAGTGGACAGAAACGCAGTATTTT
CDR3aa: CASSLEWTETQYF

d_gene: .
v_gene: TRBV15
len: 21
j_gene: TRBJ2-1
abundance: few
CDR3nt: TGTGCCACCAGCAGAGATCGGCTACTGGAACGTGGGGAAAGCTCCTACAATGAGCAGTTCTTC
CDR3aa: CATSRDRLLERGESSYNEQFF

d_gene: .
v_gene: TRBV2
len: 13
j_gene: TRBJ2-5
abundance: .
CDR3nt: TGTGCCAGCAGTGAAGTCAGTCTGGAGACCCAGTACTTC
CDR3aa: CASSEVSLETQYF

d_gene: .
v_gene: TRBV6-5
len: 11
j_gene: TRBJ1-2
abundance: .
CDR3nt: TGTGCCACCTGGGACGGCTATGGCTACACCTTC
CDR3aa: CATWDGYGYTF

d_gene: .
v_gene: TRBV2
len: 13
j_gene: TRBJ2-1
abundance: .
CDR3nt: TGTGCCAGCAGTGGTAGCGGTTACAATGAGCAGTTCTTC
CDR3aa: CASSGSGYNEQFF

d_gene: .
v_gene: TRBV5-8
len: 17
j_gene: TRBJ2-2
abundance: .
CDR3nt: TGTGCCAGCAGCTTGGACCTTTCCCAGGGCGGCACCGGGGAGCTGTTTTTT
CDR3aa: CASSLDLSQGGTGELFF

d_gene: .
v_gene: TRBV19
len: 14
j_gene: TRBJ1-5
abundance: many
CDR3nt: TGTGCCAGTAGTCTGGACGGCTCTTATCAGCCCCAGCATTTT
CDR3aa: CASSLDGSYQPQHF

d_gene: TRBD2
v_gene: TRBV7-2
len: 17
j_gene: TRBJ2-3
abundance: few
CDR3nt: TGTGCCAGCAGCTTAAGAATCGGGGGGGCCTTTACAGATACGCAGTATTTT
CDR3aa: CASSLRIGGAFTDTQYF

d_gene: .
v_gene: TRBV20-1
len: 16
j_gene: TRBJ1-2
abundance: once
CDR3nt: TGCAGTGCTCCCCGGATTCTTAGAGGGCCCGAATATGGCTACACCTTC
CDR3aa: CSAPRILRGPEYGYTF

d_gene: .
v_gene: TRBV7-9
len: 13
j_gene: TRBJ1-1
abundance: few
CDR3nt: TGTGCCAGCAGCTTAGAGGAAAACACTGAAGCTTTCTTT
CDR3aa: CASSLEENTEAFF

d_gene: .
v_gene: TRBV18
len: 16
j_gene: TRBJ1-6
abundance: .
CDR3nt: TGTGCCAGCTCACCAAGCGGCAATCAGAAGAATTCACCCCTCCACTTT
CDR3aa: CASSPSGNQKNSPLHF

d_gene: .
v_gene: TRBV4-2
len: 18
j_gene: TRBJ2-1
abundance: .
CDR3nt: TGTGCCAGCAGGGCCATGGGGCTAGCAGGGCCGCCGAACAATGAGCAGTTCTTC
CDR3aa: CASRAMGLAGPPNNEQFF